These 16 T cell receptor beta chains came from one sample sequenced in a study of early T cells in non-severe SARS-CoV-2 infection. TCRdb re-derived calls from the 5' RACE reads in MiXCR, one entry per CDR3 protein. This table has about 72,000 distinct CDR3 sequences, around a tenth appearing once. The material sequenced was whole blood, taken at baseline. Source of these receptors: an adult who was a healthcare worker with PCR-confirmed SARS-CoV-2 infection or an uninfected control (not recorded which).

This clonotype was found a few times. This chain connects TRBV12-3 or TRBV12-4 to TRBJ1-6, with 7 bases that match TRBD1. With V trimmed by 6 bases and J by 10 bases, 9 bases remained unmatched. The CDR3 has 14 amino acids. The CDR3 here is CASSLQGRGSPLHF. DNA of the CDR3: TGTGCCAGCAGCCTACAGGGGAGGGGCTCACCCCTCCACTTT.

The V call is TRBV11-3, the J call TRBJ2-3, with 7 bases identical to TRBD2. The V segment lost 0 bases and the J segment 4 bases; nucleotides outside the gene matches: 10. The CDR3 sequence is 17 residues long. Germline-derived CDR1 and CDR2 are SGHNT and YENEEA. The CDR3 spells CASSLDGPAGLADTQYF. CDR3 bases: TGTGCCAGCAGCTTAGATGGGCCAGCGGGGCTGGCAGATACGCAGTATTTT.

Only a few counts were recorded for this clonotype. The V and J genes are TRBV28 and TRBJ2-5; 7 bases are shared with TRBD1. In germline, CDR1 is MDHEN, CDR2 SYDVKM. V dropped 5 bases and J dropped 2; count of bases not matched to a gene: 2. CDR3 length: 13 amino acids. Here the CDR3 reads CASSGTAQETQYF. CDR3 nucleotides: TGTGCCAGCAGTGGGACAGCTCAAGAGACCCAGTACTTC.

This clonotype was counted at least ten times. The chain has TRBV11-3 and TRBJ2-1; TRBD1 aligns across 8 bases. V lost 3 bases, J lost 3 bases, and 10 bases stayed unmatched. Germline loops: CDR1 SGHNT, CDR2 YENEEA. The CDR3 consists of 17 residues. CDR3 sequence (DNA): TGTGCCAGCAGCTTTCGGACCGGGACAGGAATCTACAATGAGCAGTTCTTC. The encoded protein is CASSFRTGTGIYNEQFF.

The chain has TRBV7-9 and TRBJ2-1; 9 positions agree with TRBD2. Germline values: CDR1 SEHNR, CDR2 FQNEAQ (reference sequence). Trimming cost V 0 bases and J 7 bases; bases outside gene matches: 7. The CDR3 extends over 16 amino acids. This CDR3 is CASSLAAGGPGNEQFF. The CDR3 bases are TGTGCCAGCAGCTTAGCTGCGGGGGGGCCAGGGAATGAGCAGTTCTTC.

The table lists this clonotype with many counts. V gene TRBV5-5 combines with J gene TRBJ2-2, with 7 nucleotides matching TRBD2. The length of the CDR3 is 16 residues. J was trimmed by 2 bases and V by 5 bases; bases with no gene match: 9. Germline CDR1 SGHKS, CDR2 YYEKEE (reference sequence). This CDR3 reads CASSSDAGVNTGELFF. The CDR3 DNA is TGTGCCAGCAGTTCCGATGCGGGAGTTAACACCGGGGAGCTGTTTTTT.

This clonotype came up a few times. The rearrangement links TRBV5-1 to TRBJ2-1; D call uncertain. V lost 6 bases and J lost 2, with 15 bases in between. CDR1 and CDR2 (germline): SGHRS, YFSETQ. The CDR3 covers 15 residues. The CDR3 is CASTPALSAYNEQFF. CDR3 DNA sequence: TGCGCCAGCACCCCAGCCCTCAGTGCCTACAATGAGCAGTTCTTC.

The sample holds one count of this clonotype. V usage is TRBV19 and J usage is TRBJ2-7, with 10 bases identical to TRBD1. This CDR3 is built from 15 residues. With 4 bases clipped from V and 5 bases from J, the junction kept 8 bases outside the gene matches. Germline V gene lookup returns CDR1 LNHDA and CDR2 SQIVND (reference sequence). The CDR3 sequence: CASSKQYGTGDEQYF. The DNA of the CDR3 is TGTGCCAGTAGTAAGCAGTACGGGACAGGGGACGAGCAGTACTTC.

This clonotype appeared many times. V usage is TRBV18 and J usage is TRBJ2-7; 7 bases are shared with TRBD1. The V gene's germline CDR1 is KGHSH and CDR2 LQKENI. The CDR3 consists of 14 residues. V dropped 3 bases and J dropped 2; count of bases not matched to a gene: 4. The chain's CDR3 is CASSPPGGTYEQYF. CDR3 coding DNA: TGTGCCAGCTCACCCCCAGGGGGAACCTACGAGCAGTACTTC.

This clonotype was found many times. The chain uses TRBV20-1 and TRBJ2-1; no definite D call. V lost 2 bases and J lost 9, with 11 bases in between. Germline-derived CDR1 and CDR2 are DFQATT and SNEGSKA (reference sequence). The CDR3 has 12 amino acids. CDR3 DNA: TGCAGTGCTAGAAGTCCAGCGCGTGAGCAGTTCTTC. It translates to CSARSPAREQFF.

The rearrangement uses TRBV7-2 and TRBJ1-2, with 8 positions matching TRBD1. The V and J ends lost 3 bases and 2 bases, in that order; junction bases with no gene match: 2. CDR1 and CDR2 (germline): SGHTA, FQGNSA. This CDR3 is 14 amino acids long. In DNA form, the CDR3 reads TGTGCCAGCAGCTTCAGGGGGCCGAACTATGGCTACACCTTC. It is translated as CASSFRGPNYGYTF. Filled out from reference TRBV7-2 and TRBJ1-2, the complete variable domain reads GAGVSQSPSNKVTEKGKDVELRCDPISGHTALYWYRQSLGQGLEFLIYFQGNSAPDKSGLPSDRFSAERTGGSVSTLTIQRTQQEDSAVYLCASSFRGPNYGYTFGSGTRLTVV.

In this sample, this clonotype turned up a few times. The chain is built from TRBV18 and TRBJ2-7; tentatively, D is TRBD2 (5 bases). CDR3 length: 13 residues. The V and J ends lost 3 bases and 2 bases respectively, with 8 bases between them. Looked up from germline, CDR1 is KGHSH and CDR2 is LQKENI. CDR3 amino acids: CASSPDGTYEQYF. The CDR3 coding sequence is TGTGCCAGCTCACCGGACGGGACCTACGAGCAGTACTTC. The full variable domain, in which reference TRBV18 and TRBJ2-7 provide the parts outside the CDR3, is NAGVMQNPRHLVRRRGQEARLRCSPMKGHSHVYWYRQLPEEGLKFMVYLQKENIIDESGMPKERFSAEFPKEGPSILRIQQVVRGDSAAYFCASSPDGTYEQYFGPGTRLTVT.

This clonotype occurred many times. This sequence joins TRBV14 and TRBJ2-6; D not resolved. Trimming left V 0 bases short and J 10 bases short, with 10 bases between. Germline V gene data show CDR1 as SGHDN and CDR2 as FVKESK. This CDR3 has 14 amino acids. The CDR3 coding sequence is TGTGCCAGCAGCCAAGACGGGCTCCCTAACGTCCTGACTTTC. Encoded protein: CASSQDGLPNVLTF. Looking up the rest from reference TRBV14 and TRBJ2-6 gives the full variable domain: EAGVTQFPSHSVIEKGQTVTLRCDPISGHDNLYWYRRVMGKEIKFLLHFVKESKQDESGMPNNRFLAERTGGTYSTLKVQPAELEDSGVYFCASSQDGLPNVLTFGAGSRLTVL.

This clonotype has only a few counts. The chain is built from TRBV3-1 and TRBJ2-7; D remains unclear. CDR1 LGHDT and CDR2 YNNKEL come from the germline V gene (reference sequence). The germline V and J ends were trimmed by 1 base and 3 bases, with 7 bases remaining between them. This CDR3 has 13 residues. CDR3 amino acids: CASSQGNVYEQYF. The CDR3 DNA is TGTGCCAGCAGCCAAGGGAATGTCTACGAGCAGTACTTC.

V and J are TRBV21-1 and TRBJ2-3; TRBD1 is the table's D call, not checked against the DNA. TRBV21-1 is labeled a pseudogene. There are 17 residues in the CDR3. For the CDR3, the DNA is TGTGCCAGCAGCAAACGGGGCAGTCAAAGACGCACAGATACGCAGTATTTT. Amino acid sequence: CASSKRGSQRRTDTQYF.

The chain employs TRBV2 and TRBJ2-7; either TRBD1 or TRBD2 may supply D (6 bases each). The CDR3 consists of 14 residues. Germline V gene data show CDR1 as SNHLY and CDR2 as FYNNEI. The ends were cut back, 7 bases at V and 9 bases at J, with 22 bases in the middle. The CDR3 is CASNPSGRGLRQYF. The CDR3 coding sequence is TGTGCCAGCAACCCAAGTGGCCGGGGGCTTAGGCAGTACTTC.